This T cell receptor beta chain was obtained from a study of CD8 T cells in Susac syndrome. About 0.45 to 1 ug RNA was reverse transcribed with random hexamers. TCR beta CDR3 was amplified by immunoSEQ covering 54 Vbeta and 13 Jbeta. TCRdb fed the immunoSEQ multiplex PCR reads into MiXCR, producing one record per CDR3 protein. In the table there are about 240,000 distinct CDR3 sequences, approximately 95% of which are singletons. There are 13 residues in the CDR3. The germline gives CDR1 SGHAT, CDR2 FQNNGV. Trimming took 1 base from V and 4 from J, leaving 6 bases between them. The sequencing sample was made of CD4+ T cells from PBMCs. The receptor's source is a human donor with Susac syndrome. The chain links TRBV11-2 to TRBJ2-3; D is uncertain. The CDR3 sequence: CASSLGAPDTQYF. The CDR3 DNA follows: TGTGCCAGCAGCTTAGGGGCCCCAGATACGCAGTATTTT.